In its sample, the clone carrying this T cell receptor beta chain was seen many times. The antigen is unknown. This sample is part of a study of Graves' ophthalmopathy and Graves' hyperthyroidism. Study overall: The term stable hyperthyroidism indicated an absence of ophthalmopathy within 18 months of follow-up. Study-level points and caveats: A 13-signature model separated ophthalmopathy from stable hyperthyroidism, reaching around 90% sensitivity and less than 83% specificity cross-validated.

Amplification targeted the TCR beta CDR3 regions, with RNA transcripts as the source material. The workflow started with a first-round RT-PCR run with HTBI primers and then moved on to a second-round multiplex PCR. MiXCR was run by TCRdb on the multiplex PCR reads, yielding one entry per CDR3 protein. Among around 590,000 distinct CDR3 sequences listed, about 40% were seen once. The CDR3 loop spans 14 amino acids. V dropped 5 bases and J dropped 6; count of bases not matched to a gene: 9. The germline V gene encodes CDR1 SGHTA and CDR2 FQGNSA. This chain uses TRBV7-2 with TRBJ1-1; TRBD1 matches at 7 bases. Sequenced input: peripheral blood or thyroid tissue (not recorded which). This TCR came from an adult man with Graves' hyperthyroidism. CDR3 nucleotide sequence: TGTGCCAGCAGCGCAGACAGGGTCAACGCTGAAGCTTTCTTT. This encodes CASSADRVNAEAFF.